These 32 T cell receptor beta chains originate from one sample sequenced in a study of blood T cell repertoires in COVID-19. The method was immunoSEQ multiplex PCR; TCRdb's version includes in-frame clones alone and lacks a portion of them. This table holds 300,000 to 400,000 clones, over 75% found once. Sequences were obtained from peripheral blood. These receptors originate from a human donor in a cohort sampled during active COVID-19.

J is TRBJ1-1 and V is TRBV6-4; D not resolved. In germline, CDR1 is MRHNA, CDR2 SNTAGT. The CDR3 loop spans 13 amino acids. V lost 5 bases, J lost 5 bases, and 12 bases lay in between. The CDR3 loop reads CASSLGEYTEAFF. Written as DNA, the CDR3 is TGTGCCAGCAGTCTCGGGGAGTATACTGAAGCTTTCTTT.

The chain is built from TRBV11-3 and TRBJ1-1; a possible D gene is TRBD1 (5 bases). This CDR3 is built from 13 residues. Germline V gene data show CDR1 as SGHNT and CDR2 as YENEEA. The V gene lost 6 bases and the J gene lost 5 bases, with 13 bases spanning the gap. As DNA, the CDR3 is TGTGCCAGCAGTGTGGGCGGGGGAACTGAAGCTTTCTTT. Translated, it gives CASSVGGGTEAFF.

The count of this clone is one. The V call is TRBV5-1, the J call TRBJ2-4; 7 bases agree with TRBD2. Germline CDR1 is SGHRS and CDR2 is YFSETQ. The CDR3 runs to 16 residues. J lost 5 bases, V lost 0 bases, and 8 bases had no gene match. CDR3 residues: CASSLDGGGVQNIQYF. The DNA of the CDR3 is TGCGCCAGCAGCTTGGACGGGGGAGGGGTCCAAAACATTCAGTACTTC.

This clone has only a few counts. The V call is TRBV27, the J call TRBJ2-6, with D unresolved. The CDR3 is made up of 14 amino acids. Trimming removed 4 bases from V and 0 bases from J, with 4 bases in between. Germline V CDR1 and CDR2: MNHEY, SMNVEV (reference sequence). The CDR3 reads CASSSSSGANVLTF. The DNA of the CDR3 is TGTGCCAGCAGTTCCAGCTCTGGGGCCAACGTCCTGACTTTC.

The genes are TRBV12-3 or TRBV12-4 and TRBJ2-1; perhaps TRBD2 as D (5 bases). V was shortened by 6 bases and J by 4 bases, with 10 bases between the two germline ends. The CDR3 runs to 13 residues. CDR3 protein: CASRRVLYNEQFF. The CDR3 nucleotides read TGTGCCAGCAGGCGGGTCCTTTACAATGAGCAGTTCTTC.

V gene TRBV29-1 combines with J gene TRBJ2-7, with 8 bases fitting TRBD2. In germline, CDR1 is SQVTM, CDR2 ANQGSEA. The CDR3 extends over 14 amino acids. V shed 6 bases, J shed 0 bases, and the junction held 7 bases outside the gene matches. CDR3: CSVARGGYSYEQYF. CDR3 sequence (DNA): TGCAGCGTCGCTCGGGGGGGATACTCCTACGAGCAGTACTTC.

The chain links TRBV5-6 to TRBJ2-7; 11 nucleotides agree with TRBD1. From germline, CDR1 is SGHDT and CDR2 YYEEEE. Unmatched junction bases numbered 4, after V lost 1 base and J lost 7 bases. The CDR3 runs to 14 residues. The CDR3 protein is CASSLPDRGREQYF. CDR3 coding DNA: TGTGCCAGCAGCTTGCCGGACAGGGGGCGTGAGCAGTACTTC.

This chain joins TRBV2 and TRBJ2-2, with D perhaps TRBD1 (6 bases). CDR1 and CDR2 from the germline V gene are SNHLY and FYNNEI. V lost 9 bases and J lost 0, with 14 bases in between. The CDR3 has 15 amino acids. The DNA of the CDR3 is TGTGCCAGTAAACGGGACACCGCGAACACCGGGGAGCTGTTTTTT. This translates into CASKRDTANTGELFF.

The chain employs TRBV3-1 (or the pseudogene TRBV3-2) and TRBJ2-7, with 10 bases matching TRBD1. V lost 4 bases, J lost 4 bases, and 10 bases stayed unmatched. The length of the CDR3 is 16 residues. In germline, CDR1 is LGHDT, CDR2 YNNKEL (reference sequence). The CDR3 nucleotides are TGTGCCAGCAGCCCGGGGGGACAGGGGAATAGATACGAGCAGTACTTC. Translation: CASSPGGQGNRYEQYF.

The chain links TRBV6-5 to TRBJ1-1; 7 positions agree with TRBD1. This CDR3 comprises 12 residues. Germline trimming cut 8 bases from V and 6 bases from J; bases unmatched to any gene: 6. Per the germline V gene, CDR1 is MNHEY and CDR2 is SVGAGI. The CDR3: CASVGQPPEAFF. The CDR3 DNA sequence: TGTGCCAGCGTGGGACAGCCTCCTGAAGCTTTCTTT.

This clone is a singleton in its sample. The chain couples TRBV19 to TRBJ2-1; D uncertain. The germline gives CDR1 LNHDA, CDR2 SQIVND (reference sequence). Trimming cost V 4 bases and J 6 bases, with 7 bases left between them. This CDR3 comprises 12 residues. CDR3 residues: CASSKQVNEQFF. The CDR3 DNA sequence: TGTGCCAGTAGTAAGCAGGTCAATGAGCAGTTCTTC.

V usage is TRBV6-5 and J usage is TRBJ1-5; tentative D call: TRBD1 (5 bases). The CDR3 runs to 15 residues. Trimming left V 7 bases short and J 0 bases short, with 13 bases between. The germline CDR1 and CDR2 sequences are MNHEY and SVGAGI. Here the CDR3 reads CASIRQTNSNQPQHF. The CDR3 nucleotides read TGTGCCAGCATCAGACAGACAAATAGCAATCAGCCCCAGCATTTT.

This clone has only a few counts. This chain links TRBV2 with TRBJ1-1; TRBD1 agrees at 7 bases. J lost 12 bases, V lost 5 bases, and 9 bases had no gene match. Per germline, CDR1 SNHLY and CDR2 FYNNEI. The CDR3 spans 12 residues. Written as DNA, the CDR3 is TGTGCCAGCAGTTGGGACAGCGAAGCACCTTTCTTT. It translates to CASSWDSEAPFF.

The rearrangement uses TRBV5-4 and TRBJ1-5; no firm D call. The germline V gene has CDR1 SGHNT and CDR2 YYREEE (reference sequence). This CDR3 is 16 amino acids long. V lost 0 bases and J 0 bases, leaving 10 bases between the germline ends. CDR3 loop: CASSLDGGNSNQPQHF. The CDR3 nucleotides read TGTGCCAGCAGCTTGGATGGAGGGAATAGCAATCAGCCCCAGCATTTT.

This clone was recorded once. This sequence joins TRBV5-1 and TRBJ1-2; TRBD1 matches at 9 bases. CDR3 length: 14 residues. Germline V gives CDR1 SGHRS, CDR2 YFSETQ. V lost 3 bases and J lost 5; bases outside the gene matches: 5. CDR3 sequence: CASSWGTGRYGYTF. The CDR3 nucleotides read TGCGCCAGCAGCTGGGGGACAGGGCGGTATGGCTACACCTTC.

CDR3 nucleotides: TGCAGCGTTGAAGTTGCGACAGTGAATGAAAAACTGTTTTTT. It specifies CSVEVATVNEKLFF. The chain joins TRBV29-1 to TRBJ1-4, with D possibly matching TRBD1 (5 bases). Germline V gene sequence: CDR1 SQVTM, CDR2 ANQGSEA. Trimming pared 1 base from V and 5 bases from J, leaving 11 bases between. This CDR3 region has 14 residues.

The V call is TRBV28, the J call TRBJ1-1; 9 nucleotides align to TRBD1. Germline V CDR1 and CDR2: MDHEN, SYDVKM. Unmatched junction bases numbered 5, after V lost 5 bases and J lost 1 base. The CDR3 has 15 amino acids. CDR3 coding DNA: TGTGCCAGCAGTACAGGGGGCTGGGGGAACACTGAAGCTTTCTTT. Translated, it gives CASSTGGWGNTEAFF.

The gene calls are TRBV25-1 and TRBJ1-3, with a possible D match to TRBD1 (6 bases). The CDR3 runs 14 residues. V lost 1 base and J 7 bases, leaving 11 bases between the germline ends. CDR1 and CDR2 (germline): MGHDK, SYGVNS. The CDR3 bases are TGTGCCAGCAGTGAATCCACAGGGCCGAACACCATATATTTT. Translation: CASSESTGPNTIYF.

This chain joins TRBV19 and TRBJ2-1; TRBD1 matches at 9 bases. V trimming: 5 bases; J trimming: 5 bases; junction bases outside the gene matches: 7. CDR1 is LNHDA and CDR2 is SQIVND in the germline V gene (reference sequence). The CDR3 sequence is 15 residues long. Here the CDR3 reads CASSPPGQGHNEQFF. The DNA for the CDR3 is TGTGCCAGTAGTCCTCCGGGACAGGGACACAATGAGCAGTTCTTC.

CDR3 in DNA: TGTGCCAGCAGCGTCGCTCAGGGAGGTGGCTACACCTTC. Protein: CASSVAQGGGYTF. The chain has TRBV9 and TRBJ1-2, with a tentative D call TRBD1 (5 bases). V lost 2 bases and J lost 7, with 12 bases in between. Germline loops: CDR1 SGDLS, CDR2 YYNGEE. The CDR3 totals 13 residues.

This CDR3 is CASSPTEVLLAKNIQYF. Here the CDR3 DNA reads TGTGCCAGCTCACCGACAGAGGTCCTACTAGCCAAAAACATTCAGTACTTC. The J gene is TRBJ2-4, the V gene TRBV18; D is perhaps TRBD1 (5 bases). The CDR3 extends over 17 amino acids. The V gene's germline CDR1 is KGHSH and CDR2 LQKENI. Trimming stripped 3 bases from V and 0 bases from J, with 15 bases between. Based on the CDR3 plus reference TRBV18 and TRBJ2-4, the full variable domain is NAGVMQNPRHLVRRRGQEARLRCSPMKGHSHVYWYRQLPEEGLKFMVYLQKENIIDESGMPKERFSAEFPKEGPSILRIQQVVRGDSAAYFCASSPTEVLLAKNIQYFGAGTRLSVL.

V is TRBV5-6 and J is TRBJ1-2; tentatively, D is TRBD1 (6 bases). Germline values: CDR1 SGHDT, CDR2 YYEEEE. The CDR3 sequence is 13 residues long. Trimming took off 3 bases at V and 3 bases at J, with 9 bases between the two ends. This CDR3 reads CASSSQGDYGYTF. In nucleotides, the CDR3 is TGTGCCAGCAGCTCACAGGGTGACTATGGCTACACCTTC.

A single count supports this clone. V and J are TRBV2 and TRBJ1-5, with a tentative D call TRBD1 (6 bases). Trimming took 7 bases from V and 4 from J, leaving 17 bases between them. The CDR3 consists of 15 residues. The germline CDR1 and CDR2 sequences are SNHLY and FYNNEI. The chain's CDR3 is CASKFLQGWNQPQHF. The DNA for the CDR3 is TGTGCCAGCAAGTTCCTACAGGGATGGAATCAGCCCCAGCATTTT.

The rearrangement links TRBV9 to TRBJ2-5; 10 bases line up with TRBD1. Germline loops: CDR1 SGDLS, CDR2 YYNGEE. This CDR3 region has 15 residues. V was pared by 4 bases and J by 1 base, with 4 bases of the junction left unmatched. CDR3 protein: CASSTRDRGQETQYF. CDR3 DNA sequence: TGTGCCAGCAGCACCCGGGACAGGGGCCAAGAGACCCAGTACTTC.

The chain recombines TRBV12-3 or TRBV12-4 with TRBJ2-7; no definite D call. V dropped 5 bases and J dropped 5 bases, with 13 bases sitting between them. The CDR3 runs 13 residues. The CDR3 reads CASSHDIPNEQYF. DNA of the CDR3: TGTGCCAGCAGTCACGACATTCCCAACGAGCAGTACTTC.

This chain uses TRBV7-3 with TRBJ2-3, with D perhaps matching TRBD2 (6 bases). From germline, CDR1 is SGHTA and CDR2 FQGTGA. V shed 0 bases and J shed 2 bases, with 18 bases lying between them. The CDR3 extends over 18 amino acids. This chain's CDR3 is CASSLTPPYGGYTDTQYF. CDR3 nucleotide sequence: TGTGCCAGCAGCTTAACTCCCCCCTACGGGGGATACACAGATACGCAGTATTTT. The variable domain in full, with the rest retrieved from reference TRBV7-3 and TRBJ2-3, is GAGVSQTPSNKVTEKGKYVELRCDPISGHTALYWYRQSLGQGPEFLIYFQGTGAADDSGLPNDRFFAVRPEGSVSTLKIQRTERGDSAVYLCASSLTPPYGGYTDTQYFGPGTRLTVL.

The chain uses TRBV6-5 and TRBJ1-3; D is uncertain. V was pared by 6 bases and J by 0 bases, with 12 bases between. Germline CDR1 is MNHEY and CDR2 is SVGAGI. The CDR3 is made up of 15 amino acids. Written as DNA, the CDR3 is TGTGCCAGCAGGCCGACAAGCTCCTCTGGAAACACCATATATTTT. This encodes CASRPTSSSGNTIYF.

The rearrangement uses TRBV6-5 and TRBJ1-2, with D unresolved. CDR1 MNHEY and CDR2 SVGAGI come from the germline V gene. There are 13 residues in the CDR3. Deletions cut 2 bases from V and 8 bases from J, with 12 bases between. The CDR3 DNA reads as TGTGCCAGCAGTTACGCGGGTGGGTCGGGCTACACCTTC. Translating gives CASSYAGGSGYTF.

CDR3: CASSLVVTRGYTF. In DNA form, the CDR3 reads TGTGCCAGCAGCTTGGTAGTTACTAGGGGCTACACCTTC. V is TRBV5-6 and J is TRBJ1-2; no reliable D call. CDR3 length: 13 residues. V lost 0 bases to trimming and J lost 8 bases, with 11 bases between them. Per the germline V gene, CDR1 is SGHDT and CDR2 is YYEEEE.

The chain joins TRBV13 to TRBJ2-7; TRBD2 matches at 7 bases. CDR1 and CDR2 (germline): PRHDT, FYEKMQ (reference sequence). The junction had 6 bases not matched to a gene; V was cut back by 5 bases and J by 5 bases. The CDR3 consists of 13 residues. The CDR3 protein is CASSTGTNHEQYF. The CDR3 nucleotides read TGTGCCAGCAGCACCGGGACTAATCACGAGCAGTACTTC. Together with reference TRBV13 and TRBJ2-7, the CDR3 gives the full variable domain: AAGVIQSPRHLIKEKRETATLKCYPIPRHDTVYWYQQGPGQDPQFLISFYEKMQSDKGSIPDRFSAQQFSDYHSELNMSSLELGDSALYFCASSTGTNHEQYFGPGTRLTVT.

V gene TRBV10-2 combines with J gene TRBJ2-7, with D possibly TRBD2 on 5 matching bases. Germline V gives CDR1 WSHSY, CDR2 SAAADI. V lost 6 bases to trimming and J lost 6 bases, with 15 bases between them. The CDR3 totals 13 residues. The CDR3: CASSLARAGEQYF. The CDR3 DNA reads as TGCGCCAGCAGCTTGGCCCGGGCGGGCGAGCAGTACTTC.

The chain has TRBV4-2 and TRBJ2-2; D uncertain. Germline-derived CDR1 and CDR2 are LGHNA and YNFKEQ. The CDR3 runs 13 residues. Trimming stripped 3 bases from V and 6 bases from J, with 8 bases between. CDR3 DNA sequence: TGTGCCAGCAGCCATGATACGGCCGGGGAGCTGTTTTTT. Protein product: CASSHDTAGELFF.